The following is a T cell receptor (beta chain) sequence with its context. Its antigen remains unknown. The record originates from a study of CD8+CD57+ T cells in acquired aplastic anemia. The overall study: When averaged, DNA from sorted CD4+ and CD8+ cells came to approximately 3.2 ug. Reads per healthy sample averaged about 10 million (CD4+) and fewer than 13 million (CD8+).

The template used for profiling TCR beta VDJ and CDR3 was genomic DNA. TCRdb called the reads again in MiXCR, with one record for every CDR3 protein. The sample includes fewer than 250,000 distinct CDR3 sequences, approximately 52% of them seen just once. The study's findings and limits: Between the patient and control groups, CD8+ Simpson's diversity did not differ significantly. Patients and controls had in common 25 to 30 CD8+ CDR3 sequences.

What was sequenced was sorted CD4+, CD8+, or CD8+CD57+ T cells (not recorded which) from PBMCs. The source of this sequence is a human donor in good health, serving as a control.

The DNA for the CDR3 is TGCGCCAGCAGTATACTAGCGTGGAGCACCGGGGAGCTGTTTTTT. Protein sequence: CASSILAWSTGELFF. The J gene is TRBJ2-2, the V gene TRBV5-1; 7 bases map to TRBD2. This CDR3 has 15 residues. V dropped 5 bases and J dropped 4; count of bases not matched to a gene: 8. Germline values: CDR1 SGHRS, CDR2 YFSETQ.